This entry concerns a single T cell receptor (beta chain). These data belong to a study of cytomegalovirus exposure and HLA in healthy donors. Primers: 60 Vbeta forward and 13 Jbeta reverse. Sequenced by immunoSEQ multiplex PCR; TCRdb stores in-frame clones only, minus some. The table lists under 200,000 clones, 65% to 70% of them singletons. Per germline, CDR1 SGHDT and CDR2 YYEEEE. There are 12 residues in the CDR3. Trimming cost V 0 bases and J 8 bases, with 8 bases left between them. Input material: PBMCs. The rearrangement links TRBV5-6 to TRBJ1-2, with D hard to call. The receptor was isolated from a woman under 30 in good health and CMV-seropositive. CDR3 loop: CASSLGEYGYTF. CDR3 in DNA: TGTGCCAGCAGCTTGGGGGAGTACGGCTACACCTTC. Filled out from reference TRBV5-6 and TRBJ1-2, the complete variable domain reads DAGVTQSPTHLIKTRGQQVTLRCSPKSGHDTVSWYQQALGQGPQFIFQYYEEEERQRGNFPDRFSGHQFPNYSSELNVNALLLGDSALYLCASSLGEYGYTFGSGTRLTVV.